The T cell receptor beta chain under discussion was sequenced for a study of CD4 T cells in relation to SARS-CoV-2 and coronaviruses. CD4+ T cells from unexposed donors were obtained before the COVID-19 pandemic (2011-2018). Isolation of CD4+ T cells took place after around eleven days in culture. This clone was seen more than once but under ten times. Its antigen remains unidentified. The data were produced by immunoSEQ multiplex PCR, yet TCRdb's version contains in-frame clones alone and is incomplete. The profile shows 22,000 or so clones, about 70% of them singletons. The CDR3 sequence is 13 residues long. Germline-derived CDR1 and CDR2 are SGHAT and FQNNGV. V shed 3 bases and J shed 4 bases, with 9 bases lying between them.

The V call is TRBV11-2, the J call TRBJ1-2; no reliable D call. The receptor was isolated from a human donor in good health. The specimen sequenced was CD4+ T cells from PBMCs, cultured in vitro. This CDR3 is CASSLGLRYGYTF. As DNA, the CDR3 is TGTGCCAGCAGCTTGGGCCTGCGCTATGGCTACACCTTC.